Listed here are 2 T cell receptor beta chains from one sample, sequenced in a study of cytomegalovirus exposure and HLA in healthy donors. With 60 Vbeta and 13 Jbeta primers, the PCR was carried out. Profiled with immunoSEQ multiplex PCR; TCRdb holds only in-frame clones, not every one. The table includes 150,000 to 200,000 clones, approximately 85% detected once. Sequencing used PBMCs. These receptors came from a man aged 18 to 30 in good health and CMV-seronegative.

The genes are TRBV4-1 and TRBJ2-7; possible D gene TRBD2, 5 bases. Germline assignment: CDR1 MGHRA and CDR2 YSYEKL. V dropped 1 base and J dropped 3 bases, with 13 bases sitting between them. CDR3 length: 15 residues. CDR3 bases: TGCGCCAGCAGCCAAGGATCTAGCAGATACTACGAGCAGTACTTC. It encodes CASSQGSSRYYEQYF.

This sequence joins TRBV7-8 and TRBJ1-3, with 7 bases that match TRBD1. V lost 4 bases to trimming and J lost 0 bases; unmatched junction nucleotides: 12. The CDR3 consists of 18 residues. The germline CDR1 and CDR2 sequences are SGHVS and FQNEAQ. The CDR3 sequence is CASSSSLFRQGSGNTIYF. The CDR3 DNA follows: TGTGCCAGCAGCTCAAGCCTTTTTAGACAGGGCTCTGGAAACACCATATATTTT.